The 30 T cell receptor beta chains reported below all come from one sample, sequenced in a study of Graves' ophthalmopathy and Graves' hyperthyroidism. The authors amplified TCR beta CDR3 regions, and they did so from RNA transcripts for repertoire sequencing. First-round RT-PCR relied on HTBI primers, and a second-round multiplex PCR came next. TCRdb passed the multiplex PCR reads through MiXCR, listing each CDR3 protein once. The profile shows 620,000 or so distinct CDR3 sequences, 22% of them singletons. Sequenced material: peripheral blood. The receptors derive from a woman aged 18-29 years with stable Graves' hyperthyroidism. Some clones in this sample may be carry-over from other donors' samples.

In its sample, this clonotype was seen a few times. CDR3 loop: CAWTGGTGNTIYF. The DNA of the CDR3 is TGTGCCTGGACAGGGGGAACTGGAAACACCATATATTTT. The rearrangement links TRBV30 to TRBJ1-3; 7 positions match TRBD1. V shed 4 bases and J 2 bases; nucleotides not matched to a gene: 2. The CDR3 contains 13 residues. Germline V gene lookup returns CDR1 GTSNPN and CDR2 SVGIG (reference sequence).

This clonotype was seen repeatedly, ten times or more. V is TRBV12-3 or TRBV12-4 and J is TRBJ2-7; D perhaps matches TRBD1 (6 bases). Trimming took 7 bases from V and 2 from J, leaving 12 bases between them. This CDR3 has 13 amino acids. This CDR3 reads CASTRDTAYEQYF. CDR3 DNA sequence: TGTGCCAGCACCCGGGACACCGCCTACGAGCAGTACTTC.

This sequence joins TRBV12-3 or TRBV12-4 and TRBJ1-5, with 9 bases lining up with TRBD1. The CDR3 consists of 15 residues. V shed 7 bases and J 10 bases; nucleotides not matched to a gene: 14. The CDR3 nucleotides are TGTGCCAGCAATACGAGGGGACAGGGAGCGGGACCCCAGCATTTT. It codes for CASNTRGQGAGPQHF.

A word on this clonotype: Given a much more abundant clone one base away, this may be a read error. The V and J genes are TRBV6-1 and TRBJ2-5, with D hard to call. The CDR3 length is 15 residues. Germline CDR1 is MNHNS and CDR2 is SASEGT. This CDR3 reads CVSSPTWAAQETQYF. Written as DNA, the CDR3 is TGTGTCAGCAGCCCCACGTGGGCGGCCCAAGAGACCCAGTACTTC.

Of note for this clonotype: Given a much more abundant clone one base away, this may be a read error. The chain carries TRBV27 and TRBJ2-4; 12 bases map to TRBD2. The CDR3 length is 16 residues. Looked up from germline, CDR1 is MNHEY and CDR2 is SMNVEV (reference sequence). The junction had 9 bases not matched to a gene; V was cut back by 5 bases and J by 7 bases. The CDR3: CASSPRTSGNNNIQYF. The CDR3 coding sequence is TGTGCCAGCAGTCCACGGACTAGCGGGAACAATAACATTCAGTACTTC.

This chain connects TRBV6-1 to TRBJ1-5; D is ambiguous. The CDR3 length is 17 residues. Germline V gives CDR1 MNHNS, CDR2 SASEGT. The V gene lost 2 bases and the J gene lost 5 bases, with 19 bases spanning the gap. This chain's CDR3 is CASSEQHRPRLHQPQHF. CDR3 DNA: TGTGCCAGCAGTGAACAACACAGACCGCGCCTCCATCAGCCCCAGCATTTT.

This clonotype was counted only a few times. J is TRBJ2-4 and V is TRBV28, with 7 bases matching TRBD1. The CDR3 loop spans 16 amino acids. The ends lost 4 bases at V and 2 bases at J; junction bases unmatched: 8. Germline V lookup: CDR1 MDHEN, CDR2 SYDVKM. CDR3 protein: CASSWTGRITKNIQYF. In DNA, the CDR3 is TGTGCCAGCAGTTGGACAGGAAGGATTACCAAAAACATTCAGTACTTC.

This clonotype was counted at least ten times. The J gene is TRBJ1-5, the V gene TRBV7-2, with unresolved D. In germline, CDR1 is SGHTA, CDR2 FQGNSA. Trimming took off 5 bases at V and 0 bases at J, with 14 bases between the two ends. The CDR3 is 16 residues long. CDR3 region: CASSPFGWDSNQPQHF. DNA for the CDR3: TGTGCCAGCAGCCCTTTCGGGTGGGATAGCAATCAGCCCCAGCATTTT.

The chain carries TRBV30 and TRBJ1-2; D gene uncertain. V lost 0 bases and J lost 7, with 12 bases in between. Per germline, CDR1 GTSNPN and CDR2 SVGIG (reference sequence). The CDR3 loop spans 13 amino acids. The CDR3 is CAWSVGVSGGYTF. CDR3 DNA: TGTGCCTGGAGTGTTGGTGTGTCCGGTGGCTACACCTTC. The variable domain in full, with the rest retrieved from reference TRBV30 and TRBJ1-2, is SQTIHQWPATLVQPVGSPLSLECTVEGTSNPNLYWYRQAAGRGLQLLFYSVGIGQISSEVPQNLSASRPQDRQFILSSKKLLLSDSGFYLCAWSVGVSGGYTFGSGTRLTVV.

This clonotype came up a few times. This CDR3 is CASSQFGLWEQYF. The CDR3 region has the DNA TGTGCCAGCAGCCAGTTCGGGCTATGGGAGCAGTACTTC. The gene calls are TRBV3-1 and TRBJ2-7, with unresolved D. The CDR3 runs to 13 residues. Germline V gene data show CDR1 as LGHDT and CDR2 as YNNKEL (reference sequence). V was pared by 3 bases and J by 7 bases, with 13 bases between.

As regards this clonotype: The junction differs from germline at one of its ends, possibly a read error. The chain uses TRBV4-3 and TRBJ2-5, with 10 bases that match TRBD2. The CDR3 has 15 residues. From germline, CDR1 is LGHNA and CDR2 YSLEER. The CDR3 region has the DNA TGCGCCAGCAGTCAAGCGGGGGGGCCGGAGGAGACCCAGTACTTC. This codes for CASSQAGGPEETQYF.

V is TRBV27 and J is TRBJ1-5, with TRBD1 as a possible D gene (5 bases). The CDR3 has 14 residues. With 3 bases removed from V and 6 bases from J, the gap between germline ends came to 12 bases. CDR1 is MNHEY and CDR2 is SMNVEV in the germline V gene (reference sequence). The CDR3 region is CASSLISGGQPQHF. CDR3 nucleotide sequence: TGTGCCAGCAGTTTGATTTCTGGGGGTCAGCCCCAGCATTTT.

There are many counts of this clonotype. The rearrangement joins TRBV11-2 to TRBJ1-1; the D gene is possibly TRBD1 (6 bases). Germline-derived CDR1 and CDR2 are SGHAT and FQNNGV. Between the trimmed V and J ends, which lost 2 bases and 4 bases, there was a span of 20 bases. The CDR3 sequence is 17 residues long. CDR3 sequence: CASSLNEWGRKGTEAFF. CDR3 in DNA: TGTGCCAGCAGCTTAAATGAGTGGGGGCGAAAGGGCACTGAAGCTTTCTTT.

This clonotype was seen at least ten times. V is TRBV10-3 and J is TRBJ2-5, with TRBD1 matching 8 bases. Germline CDR1 is ENHRY and CDR2 is SYGVKD. The V gene end was trimmed by 5 bases and the J gene end by 2 bases; junction bases not matched to a gene: 10. The CDR3 extends over 16 amino acids. CDR3 loop: CAISKADRGIQETQYF. CDR3 DNA sequence: TGTGCCATCAGTAAAGCCGACAGGGGAATTCAAGAGACCCAGTACTTC.

This clonotype was picked up many times. At one end the junction does not follow the germline gene, possibly because of a read error. The chain is built from TRBV20-1 and TRBJ2-5; D is uncertain. The germline CDR1 and CDR2 sequences are DFQATT and SNEGSKA (reference sequence). This CDR3 contains 12 residues. The CDR3 here is CSARPLQEAQYF. The CDR3 DNA reads TGCAGTGCTAGACCACTTCAAGAGGCCCAGTACTTC.

The sample holds many counts of this clonotype. The chain recombines TRBV10-1 with TRBJ1-1; a possible D gene is TRBD1 (5 bases). Germline lookup yields CDR1 WNHNN and CDR2 SYGVQD (reference sequence). This CDR3 is 12 amino acids long. V was cut by 9 bases and J by 6 bases, with 14 bases left in between. The chain's CDR3 is CASSQGSSEAFF. The DNA for the CDR3 is TGCGCCAGTTCCCAGGGTTCGTCTGAAGCTTTCTTT.

Remarks on this clonotype: This CDR3 is missing its conserved last phenylalanine or tryptophan, likely due to a read error. This chain links TRBV12-3 or TRBV12-4 with TRBJ2-5, with D perhaps TRBD2 (6 bases). With 1 base removed from V and 9 bases from J, the gap between germline ends came to 12 bases. This CDR3 is 13 amino acids long. CDR3 loop: CASSLDRRESQYS. DNA of the CDR3: TGTGCCAGCAGTTTAGACAGACGGGAGTCCCAGTACTCC.

This clonotype showed up many times. The V gene is TRBV12-3 or TRBV12-4, the J gene TRBJ2-5, with 7 bases fitting TRBD1. V lost 4 bases, J lost 5 bases, and 10 bases stayed unmatched. The CDR3 runs to 15 residues. Here the CDR3 reads CASSSNRGEWETQYF. CDR3 DNA: TGTGCCAGCAGTTCAAACAGGGGCGAGTGGGAGACCCAGTACTTC.

In its sample, this clonotype was seen many times. The gene calls are TRBV7-2 and TRBJ1-1; tentative D call: TRBD1 (6 bases). This CDR3 is 17 amino acids long. From germline, CDR1 is SGHTA and CDR2 FQGNSA. V shed 5 bases and J shed 8 bases, with 27 bases lying between them. The CDR3 bases are TGTGCCAGCAGCAGATGGACGCTAATGGACAGCCCTAAGGAAGCTTTCTTT. Amino acid sequence: CASSRWTLMDSPKEAFF.

This clonotype was detected ten times or more. This chain joins TRBV12-3 or TRBV12-4 and TRBJ2-5; 11 positions agree with TRBD2. This CDR3 has 15 residues. Trimming cost V 7 bases and J 2 bases; bases outside gene matches: 6. The CDR3 reads CASNLSGGDQETQYF. CDR3 nucleotide sequence: TGTGCCAGCAACCTTAGCGGGGGGGATCAAGAGACCCAGTACTTC.

Many counts were recorded for this clonotype. The V gene is TRBV6-1, the J gene TRBJ1-3; D possibly corresponds to TRBD1 (6 bases). CDR1 MNHNS and CDR2 SASEGT come from the germline V gene. Trimming pared 1 base from V and 4 bases from J, leaving 14 bases between. The CDR3 consists of 16 residues. CDR3 residues: CASSEGRRGTGNTIYF. CDR3 DNA: TGTGCCAGCAGTGAAGGTCGAAGGGGGACCGGAAACACCATATATTTT.

The V and J genes are TRBV6-1 and TRBJ1-1, with D hard to call. Germline V gives CDR1 MNHNS, CDR2 SASEGT. Trimming stripped 7 bases from V and 1 base from J, with 10 bases between. CDR3 length equals 13 residues. CDR3 DNA: TGTGCCAGCATCAGAGCACAGAACACTGAAGCTTTCTTT. This translates into CASIRAQNTEAFF.

The chain links TRBV24-1 to TRBJ1-3; the match to TRBD1 covers 7 bases. V was clipped by 8 bases and J by 0 bases; unmatched bases: 12. There are 17 residues in the CDR3. Germline loops: CDR1 KGHDR, CDR2 SFDVKD. The CDR3 coding sequence is TGTGCCACCAAGGACAGGTTCCCTGGGGACTCTGGAAACACCATATATTTT. This codes for CATKDRFPGDSGNTIYF.

V is TRBV30 and J is TRBJ1-1; TRBD1 matches 9 bases. This CDR3 spans 13 amino acids. Looked up from germline, CDR1 is GTSNPN and CDR2 is SVGIG (reference sequence). Trimming removed 3 bases from V and 5 bases from J; junction bases left unmatched: 4. DNA of the CDR3: TGTGCCTGGAGGTACAGGGGGCGGACTGAAGCTTTCTTT. Translation gives CAWRYRGRTEAFF.

The chain is built from TRBV6-1 and TRBJ1-5, with D unclear. V was clipped by 6 bases and J by 0 bases, with 12 bases between them. Germline CDR1 reads MNHNS; CDR2 reads SASEGT. This CDR3 comprises 15 residues. This CDR3 reads CASRPADYSNQPQHF. The CDR3 nucleotides are TGTGCCAGCAGACCCGCAGATTATAGCAATCAGCCCCAGCATTTT.

In this sample, this clonotype turned up many times. This chain joins TRBV6-2 or TRBV6-3 and TRBJ2-7; D perhaps matches TRBD2 (5 bases). This CDR3 region has 14 residues. CDR1 is MNHEY, CDR2 SVGEGT, per germline. Trimming shortened V by 8 bases and J by 5 bases, and 19 bases separated the two germline ends. For the CDR3, the DNA is TGTGCCAGCCGAGCAGCCCGGGATATCAACGAGCAGTACTTC. Protein product: CASRAARDINEQYF.

This clonotype was observed at least ten times. The gene calls are TRBV12-3 or TRBV12-4 and TRBJ1-2, with no clear D. The CDR3 runs to 15 residues. Trimming left V 6 bases short and J 0 bases short, with 14 bases between. The CDR3 coding sequence is TGTGCCAGCAGCGATGACAAAAACCCTAACTATGGCTACACCTTC. This codes for CASSDDKNPNYGYTF.

This clonotype came up many times. The CDR3 reads CASQPGRGYTF. Here the CDR3 DNA reads TGTGCCAGCCAACCGGGCCGGGGCTACACCTTC. The chain carries TRBV12-3 or TRBV12-4 and TRBJ1-2; D is ambiguous. Trimming took 8 bases from V and 8 from J, leaving 12 bases between them. There are 11 residues in the CDR3.

The rearrangement uses TRBV10-3 and TRBJ2-5; weak D call: TRBD2 (5 bases). This CDR3 is built from 14 residues. CDR1 and CDR2 (germline): ENHRY, SYGVKD. V was shortened by 0 bases and J by 3 bases, with 8 bases between the two germline ends. CDR3 in DNA: TGTGCCATCAGTGAGTCGAACGGGGAAGAGACCCAGTACTTC. Amino acids: CAISESNGEETQYF.

This clonotype was picked up many times. The chain employs TRBV6-5 and TRBJ2-7; no clear D. Germline values: CDR1 MNHEY, CDR2 SVGAGI. The CDR3 consists of 14 residues. V gave up 6 bases and J gave up 5 bases, with 17 bases separating them. The DNA for the CDR3 is TGTGCCAGCAGCAGAGACGGACCCCTTGACGAGCAGTACTTC. It encodes CASSRDGPLDEQYF.